The rows below give T cell receptor beta chains drawn from one sample of a study of cytomegalovirus exposure and HLA in healthy donors. Sequencing used immunoSEQ multiplex PCR; TCRdb keeps in-frame clones, though not all of them. This sample carries about 170,000 clones, under 85% of them seen once, and the ten largest clones take 2.5% to 4%. The sample was PBMCs. The origin of the receptors is a female donor in good health and CMV-seronegative. Both conserved end residues are part of each CDR3. A D gene is named only where the DNA matches it firmly. Clone size appears in some rows only: once, few, many, or a class for an expanded clone.

cdr3_nt: TGTGCCAGCAGCGGGCCGGGGGTTGCCAAAAACATTCAGTACTTC
cdr3_aa: CASSGPGVAKNIQYF
v_call: TRBV9
clone_size: NA
j_call: TRBJ2-4
d_call: NA

cdr3_nt: TGTGCCAGCAGCTTAGGCGACACCCTAATCTATGGCTACACCTTC
cdr3_aa: CASSLGDTLIYGYTF
v_call: TRBV13
clone_size: NA
j_call: TRBJ1-2
d_call: NA

cdr3_nt: TGCGCCAGCACCCCCAGCGTCCAGAACACCGGGGAGCTGTTTTTT
cdr3_aa: CASTPSVQNTGELFF
v_call: TRBV10-2
clone_size: few
j_call: TRBJ2-2
d_call: NA

cdr3_nt: TGTGCCAGCAGCTTTGGGGGGAACTATGGCTACACCTTC
cdr3_aa: CASSFGGNYGYTF
v_call: TRBV5-6
clone_size: few
j_call: TRBJ1-2
d_call: NA

cdr3_nt: TGTGCCAGTAGTCGGGACAGGGGGGAGACCCAGTACTTC
cdr3_aa: CASSRDRGETQYF
v_call: TRBV19
clone_size: few
j_call: TRBJ2-5
d_call: TRBD1

cdr3_nt: TGTGCCTGGAGTATCGTCGGGGGGGCCATCGATGAGCAGTTCTTC
cdr3_aa: CAWSIVGGAIDEQFF
v_call: TRBV30
clone_size: few
j_call: TRBJ2-1
d_call: TRBD2

cdr3_nt: TGCAGCGTGGGGACAGGGGGCGAGAATTCACCCCTCCACTTT
cdr3_aa: CSVGTGGENSPLHF
v_call: TRBV29-1
clone_size: NA
j_call: TRBJ1-6
d_call: TRBD1

cdr3_nt: TGTGCCAGCAGCCAGCGACAGGCCTCGAACACCGGGGAGCTGTTTTTT
cdr3_aa: CASSQRQASNTGELFF
v_call: TRBV4-2
clone_size: once
j_call: TRBJ2-2
d_call: NA

cdr3_nt: TGCGCCAGCAGCTTGGCAGGGACTGGGTCCCCAACCTACGAGCAGTACTTC
cdr3_aa: CASSLAGTGSPTYEQYF
v_call: TRBV5-1
clone_size: NA
j_call: TRBJ2-7
d_call: NA

cdr3_nt: TGTGCCAGCAGCTCTAAGGGACGGGAGAGTAGTGAGCAGTTCTTC
cdr3_aa: CASSSKGRESSEQFF
v_call: TRBV5-4
clone_size: NA
j_call: TRBJ2-1
d_call: NA

cdr3_nt: TGTGCCAGTAGTATTCGTGGCCGAGGGGCTTTCTTT
cdr3_aa: CASSIRGRGAFF
v_call: TRBV19
clone_size: once
j_call: TRBJ1-1
d_call: NA

cdr3_nt: TGTGCCAGTAGTATAGAGGGGACAGGGGAGAATCAGCCCCAGCATTTT
cdr3_aa: CASSIEGTGENQPQHF
v_call: TRBV19
clone_size: NA
j_call: TRBJ1-5
d_call: TRBD1

cdr3_nt: TGCGCCAGCAGGATCCAAGCGGGAGGGGACACCGGGGAGCTGTTTTTT
cdr3_aa: CASRIQAGGDTGELFF
v_call: TRBV5-1
clone_size: few
j_call: TRBJ2-2
d_call: TRBD2

cdr3_nt: TGTGCCAGCAGCTTAGTTGTAGTACAGATCAATGAGCAGTTCTTC
cdr3_aa: CASSLVVVQINEQFF
v_call: TRBV7-2
clone_size: once
j_call: TRBJ2-1
d_call: NA

cdr3_nt: TGTGCCAGCAGCCCACTACCGGGACAGGGGCGGTACGAGCAGTACTTC
cdr3_aa: CASSPLPGQGRYEQYF
v_call: TRBV27
clone_size: few
j_call: TRBJ2-7
d_call: TRBD1

cdr3_nt: TGTGCCTGGAGTGAAGACAGCCCTAACTATGGCTACACCTTC
cdr3_aa: CAWSEDSPNYGYTF
v_call: TRBV30
clone_size: NA
j_call: TRBJ1-2
d_call: NA

cdr3_nt: TGTGCCAGCAGTCCCCCTATATCCGGGCCCCAGCATTTT
cdr3_aa: CASSPPISGPQHF
v_call: TRBV28
clone_size: NA
j_call: TRBJ1-5
d_call: NA

cdr3_nt: TGTGCCAGCAGCCAGAGACTAGCGGCTTCCTACAATGAGCAGTTCTTC
cdr3_aa: CASSQRLAASYNEQFF
v_call: TRBV2
clone_size: NA
j_call: TRBJ2-1
d_call: TRBD2

cdr3_nt: TGTGCCAGCAGCTTAGGACAGCAAAATCAGCCCCAGCATTTT
cdr3_aa: CASSLGQQNQPQHF
v_call: TRBV7-6
clone_size: NA
j_call: TRBJ1-5
d_call: NA

cdr3_nt: TGTGCCAGCAGCTTGGTAGGGACAGGGGCGTATACTGAAGCTTTCTTT
cdr3_aa: CASSLVGTGAYTEAFF
v_call: TRBV5-6
clone_size: NA
j_call: TRBJ1-1
d_call: TRBD1

cdr3_nt: TGTGCCAGCAGTGAAGGCCCAGGGAATTCCGGGGAGCTGTTTTTT
cdr3_aa: CASSEGPGNSGELFF
v_call: TRBV2
clone_size: NA
j_call: TRBJ2-2
d_call: NA

cdr3_nt: TGTGCCAGCACCCCAGGCCTAACTAATGAAAAACTGTTTTTT
cdr3_aa: CASTPGLTNEKLFF
v_call: TRBV7-9
clone_size: NA
j_call: TRBJ1-4
d_call: NA

cdr3_nt: TGTGCCAGCCCAGCTTGGTTACAGGGGTTTTCCTACAATGAGCAGTTCTTC
cdr3_aa: CASPAWLQGFSYNEQFF
v_call: TRBV5-8
clone_size: NA
j_call: TRBJ2-1
d_call: TRBD1

cdr3_nt: TGTGCCAGCAGTTTACCCGGGACTAGCGGAATCTACGAGCAGTACTTC
cdr3_aa: CASSLPGTSGIYEQYF
v_call: TRBV27
clone_size: NA
j_call: TRBJ2-7
d_call: TRBD2

cdr3_nt: TGTGCCAGCAGCTTTCCAGGTGGTAGCACCATATATTTT
cdr3_aa: CASSFPGGSTIYF
v_call: TRBV11-2
clone_size: NA
j_call: TRBJ1-3
d_call: NA

cdr3_nt: TGTGCCAGCAGCCCCCGACAGGGGCGAAACACTGAAGCTTTCTTT
cdr3_aa: CASSPRQGRNTEAFF
v_call: TRBV9
clone_size: NA
j_call: TRBJ1-1
d_call: TRBD1

cdr3_nt: TGTGCCTGGAGGGTTACAGGGACCCTCATGAACACTGAAGCTTTCTTT
cdr3_aa: CAWRVTGTLMNTEAFF
v_call: TRBV30
clone_size: NA
j_call: TRBJ1-1
d_call: NA

cdr3_nt: TGTGCTAGTGGTTTGGTATTGTTAGGCAGGGGGGTATGGAACACTGAAGCTTTCTTT
cdr3_aa: CASGLVLLGRGVWNTEAFF
v_call: TRBV12-5
clone_size: NA
j_call: TRBJ1-1
d_call: TRBD1

cdr3_nt: TGTGCCAGTTCTAAGGACAGATCAGAGCCCCAGCATTTT
cdr3_aa: CASSKDRSEPQHF
v_call: TRBV19
clone_size: few
j_call: TRBJ1-5
d_call: NA

cdr3_nt: TGTTCCAGCAGCTCTGTAACCTACGAGCAGTACTTC
cdr3_aa: CSSSSVTYEQYF
v_call: TRBV7-9
clone_size: NA
j_call: TRBJ2-7
d_call: NA

cdr3_nt: TGTGCCAGCAGTGATACAGGGGTGAGGGGGTACTACGAGCAGTACTTC
cdr3_aa: CASSDTGVRGYYEQYF
v_call: TRBV2
clone_size: NA
j_call: TRBJ2-7
d_call: TRBD1

cdr3_nt: TGTGCCAGCAGTACACAGCTGAACACTGAAGCTTTCTTT
cdr3_aa: CASSTQLNTEAFF
v_call: TRBV11-2
clone_size: once
j_call: TRBJ1-1
d_call: NA

cdr3_nt: TGTGCCAGCAGCTTGGTCCTTGGCCTTAACTATGGCTACACCTTC
cdr3_aa: CASSLVLGLNYGYTF
v_call: TRBV5-6
clone_size: NA
j_call: TRBJ1-2
d_call: NA

cdr3_nt: TGTGCCAGCTCCCACGAGGCTAGCGGGCCTCACGAGCAGTACTTC
cdr3_aa: CASSHEASGPHEQYF
v_call: TRBV18
clone_size: NA
j_call: TRBJ2-7
d_call: TRBD2

cdr3_nt: TGCGCCAGCAGCTTAGGCGGCAGGGTAATCGGAACTAATGAAAAACTGTTTTTT
cdr3_aa: CASSLGGRVIGTNEKLFF
v_call: TRBV5-1
clone_size: NA
j_call: TRBJ1-4
d_call: NA

cdr3_nt: TGTGCCACCAGCAGAGTACCGGTGCGACAGGGCAACGAGCAGTACTTC
cdr3_aa: CATSRVPVRQGNEQYF
v_call: TRBV15
clone_size: NA
j_call: TRBJ2-7
d_call: TRBD1

cdr3_nt: TGTGCCATCAGAGGGGACAGTAACACAGATACGCAGTATTTT
cdr3_aa: CAIRGDSNTDTQYF
v_call: TRBV10-3
clone_size: NA
j_call: TRBJ2-3
d_call: TRBD1

cdr3_nt: TGCGCCAGCAGCATGAGGGGACTAGCGGGTGGCCAGGGCACAGATGCGCAGTATTTT
cdr3_aa: CASSMRGLAGGQGTDAQYF
v_call: TRBV4-1
clone_size: NA
j_call: TRBJ2-3
d_call: TRBD2

cdr3_nt: TGCAGCGTTGTGACAGGGCATCCGAACACCGGGGAGCTGTTTTTT
cdr3_aa: CSVVTGHPNTGELFF
v_call: TRBV29-1
clone_size: NA
j_call: TRBJ2-2
d_call: TRBD1

cdr3_nt: TGCGCCAGCAGCCAAGATTTAAGGGCCAACGTCCTGACTTTC
cdr3_aa: CASSQDLRANVLTF
v_call: TRBV4-3
clone_size: few
j_call: TRBJ2-6
d_call: NA